What follows is one T cell receptor (beta chain) and its context. No antigen is known for it. This sample stems from a study of beta chain features in type 1 diabetes. Study as a whole: All samples yielded over 95,000,000 examined sorted cells.

Since all of the isolated RNA was reverse transcribed, expressed TCRB transcripts were what got sequenced. Here immunoSEQ multiplex PCR was the method, and the copy in TCRdb shows in-frame clones only, minus some. The repertoire includes roughly 380,000 clones, around 20% of them detected once, and approximately 0.046% sits in the top ten. General study findings and limits: People with Type 1 diabetes carried modestly yet significantly shorter TCRB CDR3s in all four CD4+ subsets. VDJ junctions from patients with type 1 diabetes contained fewer insertions and more deletions.

The authors sorted CD4+ naive, central memory, regulatory and stem cell-like memory cells via CD45RO/CCR7/CD25/CD127/CD95/CD27. The clonotype comes from a woman between 18 and 29 years old in good health. Sample: naive CD4+ T cells from blood.

CDR3 nucleotide sequence: TGTGCCAGCTCCCTAGGACAGGGCCAAGGGGGTGAGCAGTTCTTC. Amino acid sequence: CASSLGQGQGGEQFF. V and J are TRBV18 and TRBJ2-1; TRBD1 agrees at 8 bases. Germline CDR1 reads KGHSH; CDR2 reads LQKENI. The CDR3 sequence is 15 residues long. J gave up 9 bases and V 6 bases, and 13 bases lay outside the gene matches. Drawing the rest from reference TRBV18 and TRBJ2-1, the complete variable domain is NAGVMQNPRHLVRRRGQEARLRCSPMKGHSHVYWYRQLPEEGLKFMVYLQKENIIDESGMPKERFSAEFPKEGPSILRIQQVVRGDSAAYFCASSLGQGQGGEQFFGPGTRLTVL.